Many counts were recorded for the clone carrying this T cell receptor beta chain. The target antigen is unknown. Quantitative 5'-RACE was performed with molecular barcodes, and it yielded the TCR beta libraries. A single record per CDR3 protein comes from TCRdb applying MiXCR to the 5' RACE reads. Found here are 20,000 to 25,000 distinct CDR3 sequences, 13% of them singletons; the top ten hold about 35%. CDR3 length: 15 amino acids. Unmatched junction bases numbered 8, after V lost 6 bases and J lost 4 bases. The germline V gene encodes CDR1 DFQATT and CDR2 SNEGSKA (reference sequence). The data were obtained in a study of CD8 T cells in ankylosing spondylitis. Whole-study findings and limits: Relatively rare in peripheral blood, disease-linked clones were also CD8+.

Sequenced material: blood. This chain joins TRBV20-1 and TRBJ2-2, with 10 bases matching TRBD2. The receptor was derived from a male donor with ankylosing spondylitis or in good health (not recorded which). The CDR3 reads CSAKQAGGPTGELFF. The CDR3 nucleotides are TGCAGTGCAAAACAAGCGGGAGGGCCCACCGGGGAGCTGTTTTTT.